A single sample gave rise to the 20 T cell receptor beta chains below, sequenced in a study of shared clonotypes between healthy human individuals. Repertoires were generated with immunoSEQ multiplex PCR, while TCRdb's copy carries only in-frame clones and drops some. Of 600,000 or so clones detected, roughly 98% appear once; the ten largest clones hold 0.3%. Terminally differentiated effector memory CD45RA+ cells were excluded from the naive CD8 cells, which were CD45RO-negative and positively selected for CCR7. Sequenced: naive CD8+ T cells sorted from blood. The receptors derive from a man aged 25-45 years in good health.

The chain has TRBV5-6 and TRBJ1-5; D remains unclear. With 2 bases removed from V and 6 bases from J, the gap between germline ends came to 9 bases. The CDR3 contains 13 residues. Germline CDR1 is SGHDT and CDR2 is YYEEEE. The CDR3 here is CASSFRLTQPQHF. For the CDR3, the DNA is TGTGCCAGCAGCTTCAGGTTGACTCAGCCCCAGCATTTT.

The chain carries TRBV4-1 and TRBJ2-7; D is uncertain. Germline V lookup: CDR1 MGHRA, CDR2 YSYEKL. CDR3 length: 15 amino acids. V shed 1 base and J shed 2 bases, with 12 bases lying between them. The CDR3 sequence is CASSQVPTQTYEQYF. CDR3 coding DNA: TGCGCCAGCAGCCAAGTGCCGACTCAGACCTACGAGCAGTACTTC.

The rearrangement links TRBV7-3 to TRBJ2-1, with 10 bases fitting TRBD1. Trimming removed 6 bases from V and 6 bases from J; junction bases left unmatched: 8. The CDR3 loop spans 15 amino acids. Per germline, CDR1 SGHTA and CDR2 FQGTGA. The CDR3 DNA follows: TGTGCCAGCAGTCCTGGACAGGGGGGAGTCAATGAGCAGTTCTTC. Translation: CASSPGQGGVNEQFF.

The rearrangement uses TRBV27 and TRBJ2-3; 9 positions match TRBD2. The CDR3 is 16 residues long. V was clipped by 4 bases and J by 5 bases; unmatched bases: 10. Per the germline V gene, CDR1 is MNHEY and CDR2 is SMNVEV (reference sequence). The CDR3 spells CASSWRAGGPGDTQYF. DNA for the CDR3: TGTGCCAGCAGTTGGAGGGCGGGAGGGCCCGGAGATACGCAGTATTTT.

J is TRBJ2-1 and V is TRBV6-6, with D perhaps matching TRBD2 (5 bases). The germline V gene has CDR1 MNHNY and CDR2 SVGAGI (reference sequence). This CDR3 is built from 14 residues. Trimming removed 7 bases from V and 6 bases from J, with 16 bases in between. The chain's CDR3 is CASMWAGGPNEQFF. The CDR3 bases are TGTGCCAGCATGTGGGCGGGTGGGCCCAATGAGCAGTTCTTC.

V and J are TRBV11-2 and TRBJ1-1; D unclear. V dropped 0 bases and J dropped 0 bases, with 17 bases sitting between them. The CDR3 consists of 18 residues. Germline CDR1 and CDR2: SGHAT and FQNNGV. The CDR3 coding sequence is TGTGCCAGCAGCTTAGATCTAGGTTGGCAAACGATGAACACTGAAGCTTTCTTT. It specifies CASSLDLGWQTMNTEAFF. Full variable domain (rest looked up from reference TRBV11-2 and TRBJ1-1): EAGVAQSPRYKIIEKRQSVAFWCNPISGHATLYWYQQILGQGPKLLIQFQNNGVVDDSQLPKDRFSAERLKGVDSTLKIQPAKLEDSAVYLCASSLDLGWQTMNTEAFFGQGTRLTVV.

The genes are TRBV19 and TRBJ2-7; D unclear. V lost 6 bases to trimming and J lost 7 bases, with 10 bases between them. The germline CDR1 and CDR2 sequences are LNHDA and SQIVND (reference sequence). The CDR3 consists of 11 residues. The CDR3 DNA sequence: TGTGCCAGTAGAAGAGGATGGGAGCAGTACTTC. Amino acid sequence: CASRRGWEQYF.

The chain employs TRBV4-1 and TRBJ2-7, with 10 bases identical to TRBD2. Per the germline V gene, CDR1 is MGHRA and CDR2 is YSYEKL. This CDR3 spans 18 amino acids. Germline trimming cut 0 bases from V and 3 bases from J; bases unmatched to any gene: 11. The CDR3: CASSQDSLGTSADYEQYF. CDR3 coding DNA: TGCGCCAGCAGCCAAGATTCCCTGGGGACTAGCGCTGACTACGAGCAGTACTTC.

This rearrangement joins TRBV18 to TRBJ1-1, with 9 bases aligning to TRBD1. The CDR3 runs to 18 residues. Germline V CDR1 and CDR2: KGHSH, LQKENI. Trimming cost V 4 bases and J 6 bases; bases outside gene matches: 18. Here the CDR3 DNA reads TGTGCCAGCTCACGGACCCCCCTGAACAGGGGGCGAGGGGCTGAAGCTTTCTTT. It translates to CASSRTPLNRGRGAEAFF. Full variable domain (remainder filled in from reference TRBV18 and TRBJ1-1): NAGVMQNPRHLVRRRGQEARLRCSPMKGHSHVYWYRQLPEEGLKFMVYLQKENIIDESGMPKERFSAEFPKEGPSILRIQQVVRGDSAAYFCASSRTPLNRGRGAEAFFGQGTRLTVV.

CDR3 nucleotide sequence: TGTGCCAGCAGCACACGACAGGGGGGCTACAGCTCCTACAATGAGCAGTTCTTC. Translation gives CASSTRQGGYSSYNEQFF. The rearrangement uses TRBV11-3 and TRBJ2-1; 9 bases agree with TRBD1. The trim removed 5 bases at V and 0 bases at J, leaving 11 bases unmatched. Germline V CDR1 and CDR2: SGHNT, YENEEA. The CDR3 covers 18 residues.

The V gene is TRBV7-9, the J gene TRBJ1-1; D is ambiguous. Trimming shortened V by 4 bases and J by 0 bases, and 12 bases separated the two germline ends. The CDR3 sequence is 15 residues long. Per germline, CDR1 SEHNR and CDR2 FQNEAQ (reference sequence). This chain's CDR3 is CASSSPRKVNTEAFF. DNA of the CDR3: TGTGCCAGCAGCTCCCCCCGTAAGGTGAACACTGAAGCTTTCTTT.

The chain couples TRBV28 to TRBJ1-1, with 9 nucleotides matching TRBD1. The CDR3 is 13 residues long. The germline CDR1 and CDR2 sequences are MDHEN and SYDVKM. J was trimmed by 3 bases and V by 4 bases; bases with no gene match: 0. As DNA, the CDR3 is TGTGCCAGCAGTTGGACAGGGGACACTGAAGCTTTCTTT. The encoded protein is CASSWTGDTEAFF.

The chain employs TRBV2 and TRBJ1-2; D is uncertain. CDR1 SNHLY and CDR2 FYNNEI come from the germline V gene. Deletions cut 7 bases from V and 4 bases from J, with 13 bases between. This CDR3 region has 13 residues. The CDR3 DNA reads as TGTGCCAGCACCTTGGGAGGTTCCTATGGCTACACCTTC. Its translation is CASTLGGSYGYTF.

Regarding this clone: Other DNA variants within this sample encode the same CDR3. The chain employs TRBV29-1 and TRBJ2-1; D may be TRBD1 (6 bases). The CDR3 sequence is 12 residues long. V was clipped by 2 bases and J by 7 bases, with 9 bases between them. CDR1 and CDR2 from the germline V gene are SQVTM and ANQGSEA. CDR3 residues: CSVESRGNEQFF. As DNA, the CDR3 is TGCAGCGTTGAAAGTAGGGGGAATGAGCAGTTCTTC.

This clone was recorded only once. The J gene is TRBJ2-7, the V gene TRBV11-2; 10 nucleotides line up with TRBD2. The V segment lost 3 bases and the J segment 2 bases; nucleotides outside the gene matches: 4. This CDR3 is 15 amino acids long. The germline V gene has CDR1 SGHAT and CDR2 FQNNGV. CDR3 protein: CASSFFSGRTYEQYF. CDR3 in DNA: TGTGCCAGCAGCTTTTTTAGCGGGAGGACCTACGAGCAGTACTTC.

V gene TRBV15 combines with J gene TRBJ2-7; D possibly corresponds to TRBD2 (5 bases). Germline V gene data show CDR1 as LNHNV and CDR2 as YYDKDF (reference sequence). V was shortened by 5 bases and J by 5 bases, with 13 bases between the two germline ends. There are 13 residues in the CDR3. The CDR3 region is CATSLASGDEQYF. The CDR3 DNA reads as TGTGCCACCAGCCTAGCCTCTGGGGACGAGCAGTACTTC.

The chain has TRBV29-1 and TRBJ2-7, with 7 bases aligning to TRBD1. V lost 4 bases to trimming and J lost 4 bases; unmatched junction nucleotides: 13. The germline V gene has CDR1 SQVTM and CDR2 ANQGSEA. The CDR3 spans 15 residues. The CDR3 is CSVALVGTEGYEQYF. CDR3 nucleotide sequence: TGCAGCGTTGCCCTTGTAGGGACAGAAGGGTACGAGCAGTACTTC.

The chain has TRBV7-8 and TRBJ2-2, with 10 bases fitting TRBD2. V was pared by 2 bases and J by 6 bases, with 9 bases of the junction left unmatched. The V gene's germline CDR1 is SGHVS and CDR2 FQNEAQ. CDR3 size: 17 residues. CDR3 sequence reads: CASSLRRLAGEAGELFF. The CDR3 region has the DNA TGTGCCAGCAGCTTAAGGCGGCTAGCGGGGGAGGCCGGGGAGCTGTTTTTT.

This clone was observed a single time. This sequence joins TRBV19 and TRBJ2-1; 8 bases are shared with TRBD2. This CDR3 has 15 residues. The V and J ends lost 3 bases and 7 bases, in that order; junction bases with no gene match: 8. Germline V gene lookup returns CDR1 LNHDA and CDR2 SQIVND (reference sequence). The DNA of the CDR3 is TGTGCCAGTAGTATTGTAAGCGGGAGTGTGAATGAGCAGTTCTTC. It yields the protein CASSIVSGSVNEQFF.

The rearrangement links TRBV10-3 to TRBJ1-1; TRBD1 is a possible D gene (6 bases). V dropped 2 bases and J dropped 0 bases, with 10 bases sitting between them. The CDR3 totals 15 residues. Germline V gene lookup returns CDR1 ENHRY and CDR2 SYGVKD. The DNA for the CDR3 is TGTGCCATCAGTGAGCAGGACAGACTGAACACTGAAGCTTTCTTT. Encoded protein: CAISEQDRLNTEAFF.